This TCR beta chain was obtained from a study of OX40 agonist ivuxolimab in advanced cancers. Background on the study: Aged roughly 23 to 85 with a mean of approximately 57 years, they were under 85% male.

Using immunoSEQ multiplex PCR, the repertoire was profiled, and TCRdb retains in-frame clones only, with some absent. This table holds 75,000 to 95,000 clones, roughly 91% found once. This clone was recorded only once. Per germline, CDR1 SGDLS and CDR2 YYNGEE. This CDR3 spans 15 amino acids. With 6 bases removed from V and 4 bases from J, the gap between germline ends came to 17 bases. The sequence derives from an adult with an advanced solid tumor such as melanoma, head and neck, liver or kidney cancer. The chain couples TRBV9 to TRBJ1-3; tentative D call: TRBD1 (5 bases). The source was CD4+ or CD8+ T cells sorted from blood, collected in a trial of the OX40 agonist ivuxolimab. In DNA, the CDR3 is TGTGCCAGCACCCCCCCGGGGGACGTAGGAAACACCATATATTTT. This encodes CASTPPGDVGNTIYF.